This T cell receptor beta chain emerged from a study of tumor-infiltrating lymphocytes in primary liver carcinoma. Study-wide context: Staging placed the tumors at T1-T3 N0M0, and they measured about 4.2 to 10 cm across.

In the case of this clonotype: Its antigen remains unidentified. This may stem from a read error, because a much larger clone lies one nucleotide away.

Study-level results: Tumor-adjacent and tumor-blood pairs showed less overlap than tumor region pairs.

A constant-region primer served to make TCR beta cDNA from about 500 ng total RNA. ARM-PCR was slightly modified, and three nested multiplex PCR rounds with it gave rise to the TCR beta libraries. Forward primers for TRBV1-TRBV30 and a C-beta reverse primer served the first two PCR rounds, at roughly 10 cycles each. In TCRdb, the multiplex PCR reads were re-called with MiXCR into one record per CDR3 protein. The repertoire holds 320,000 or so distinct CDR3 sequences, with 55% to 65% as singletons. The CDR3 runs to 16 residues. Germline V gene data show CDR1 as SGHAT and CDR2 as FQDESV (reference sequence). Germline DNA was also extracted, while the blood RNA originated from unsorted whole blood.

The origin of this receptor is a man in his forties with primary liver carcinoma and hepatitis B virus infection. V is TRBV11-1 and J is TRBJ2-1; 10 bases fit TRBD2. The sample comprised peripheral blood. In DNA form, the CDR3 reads TGTGCCGGCAGCTTTGGCCCTAGCGGGAGCGACGATGAGCAGTTCTTC. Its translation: CAGSFGPSGSDDEQFF.